This TCR beta chain is drawn from a study of T cells in Graves' hyperthyroidism and ophthalmopathy. Notes on the study in general: Expanded thyroid clonotypes (above 0.001) were mostly also found in blood.

This clonotype was detected ten times or more. No antigen is known for it. RNA transcripts served as the template for amplifying TCR beta CDR3 regions. First-round RT-PCR of the TCR CDR3 relied on the HTBI primer set. TCRdb re-analysed the multiplex PCR reads in MiXCR, keeping a single row per CDR3 protein. In the table there are around 600,000 distinct CDR3 sequences, about 16% of which are singletons. The source material was blood. This receptor was obtained from a woman in her thirties or forties with Graves' ophthalmopathy.

CDR3 sequence reads: CASRPRTGVVVYEQYF. CDR3 nucleotides: TGTGCCAGCAGGCCCCGGACAGGGGTAGTTGTCTACGAGCAGTACTTC. This rearrangement joins TRBV28 to TRBJ2-7, with 9 bases that match TRBD1. CDR3 length equals 16 residues. Looked up from germline, CDR1 is MDHEN and CDR2 is SYDVKM. Germline trimming cut 6 bases from V and 3 bases from J; bases unmatched to any gene: 12.